Listed below are T cell receptor beta chains from one sample, sequenced in a study of CD8 T cells in ankylosing spondylitis. Each CDR3 protein is one row after TCRdb ran MiXCR on the 5' RACE reads. The sample has about 220,000 distinct CDR3 sequences; 6% to 8.5% are singletons. Sequenced input: blood, either unsorted or a sorted T cell fraction (not recorded which). These receptors were taken from a male donor with ankylosing spondylitis. The CDR3 runs from the conserved cysteine through the conserved F or W. The order of the fields is J gene, D gene, clone size, V gene, CDR3 protein, CDR3 DNA. The D gene is left open where the match is weak. Not every row has a clone size; where given, it reads once, few, many or a size class.

TRBJ2-1	NA	many	TRBV6-5	CASSYFGRYYEQFF	TGTGCCAGCAGTTACTTCGGACGGTACTATGAGCAGTTCTTC
TRBJ2-6	TRBD2	many	TRBV4-3	CASSQVGLASAGANVLTF	TGCGCCAGCAGCCAAGTGGGACTAGCGTCTGCTGGGGCCAACGTCCTGACTTTC
TRBJ1-1	NA	few	TRBV5-1	CASSLLGTNTEAFF	TGCGCCAGCAGCTTGCTGGGAACGAACACTGAAGCTTTCTTT
TRBJ2-3	NA	many	TRBV7-9	CASSVQGLAQYF	TGTGCCAGCAGCGTACAGGGTTTAGCGCAGTATTTT
TRBJ2-1	TRBD2	many	TRBV6-5	CASSYLAGGRYNEQFF	TGTGCCAGCAGTTACCTAGCGGGGGGGCGTTACAATGAGCAGTTCTTC
TRBJ2-7	TRBD1	many	TRBV10-3	CAISDRQGTVEQYF	TGTGCCATCAGTGACCGACAGGGGACCGTCGAGCAGTACTTC
TRBJ1-1	NA	few	TRBV14	CASSQEGWARDTEAFF	TGTGCCAGCAGCCAAGAGGGGTGGGCACGGGACACTGAAGCTTTCTTT
TRBJ2-7	NA	many	TRBV5-1	CASSLDYLPYEQYF	TGCGCCAGCAGCTTGGATTATCTACCCTACGAGCAGTACTTC
TRBJ2-7	TRBD2	NA	TRBV5-1	CASSLRASGSSYEQYF	TGCGCCAGCAGCTTGAGAGCTAGCGGCTCTTCCTACGAGCAGTACTTC
TRBJ1-2	TRBD1	few	TRBV7-2	CASSYFGQVNYGYTF	TGTGCCAGCAGCTATTTCGGACAGGTCAACTATGGCTACACCTTC
TRBJ1-5	NA	many	TRBV4-1	CASSPKDPSNQPQHF	TGCGCCAGCAGCCCAAAGGACCCTAGCAATCAGCCCCAGCATTTT
TRBJ1-1	NA	few	TRBV28	CASSRAGTTEAFF	TGTGCCAGCAGCCGAGCCGGGACCACTGAAGCTTTCTTT
TRBJ2-6	TRBD1	few	TRBV4-1	CASSQLGQGAPGANVLTF	TGCGCCAGCAGCCAACTGGGACAGGGGGCGCCTGGGGCCAACGTCCTGACTTTC
TRBJ2-2	NA	NA	TRBV15	CATSIDGNTGELFF	TGTGCCACCAGCATCGACGGGAACACCGGGGAGCTGTTTTTT
TRBJ2-7	NA	few	TRBV5-1	CASSLAAGVYEQYF	TGCGCCAGCAGCTTGGCAGCAGGGGTCTACGAGCAGTACTTC
TRBJ2-5	TRBD2	few	TRBV7-2	CASSFLAGGRETQYF	TGTGCCAGCAGCTTTCTAGCGGGGGGGCGTGAGACCCAGTACTTC
TRBJ1-1	NA	many	TRBV9	CASSVGMQGTEAFF	TGTGCCAGCAGCGTAGGAATGCAGGGCACTGAAGCTTTCTTT
TRBJ2-7	NA	NA	TRBV5-1	CASSLGSGAATYEQYF	TGCGCCAGCAGCTTGGGATCAGGGGCGGCTACCTACGAGCAGTACTTC
TRBJ1-5	NA	many	TRBV20-1	CSARELWGNNQPQHF	TGCAGTGCTAGAGAACTATGGGGGAACAATCAGCCCCAGCATTTT